This entry lists 9 T cell receptor beta chains sequenced from one sample in a study of shared clonotypes between healthy human individuals. Sequencing was performed with immunoSEQ multiplex PCR; in TCRdb, only in-frame clones are kept and a portion is missing. Counted here are 950,000 to 1,200,000 clones, 60% to 80% occurring once; the ten biggest clones make up 0.89%. Sequenced input: memory CD4+ T cells from PBMCs. Documented subset: CD45RA-negative fraction. The receptor source for this set is a man aged 18 to 30 in good health. Some clones in this sample may be carry-over from other donors' samples.

The genes are TRBV11-3 and TRBJ2-7; 8 positions match TRBD1. Looked up from germline, CDR1 is SGHNT and CDR2 is YENEEA. The ends lost 5 bases at V and 1 base at J; junction bases unmatched: 4. This CDR3 spans 14 amino acids. The CDR3 DNA sequence: TGTGCCAGCAGCAAAGGACAGGGTTCCTACGAGCAGTACTTC. This translates into CASSKGQGSYEQYF.

The chain's CDR3 is CASSTPQGARETQYF. CDR3 bases: TGTGCCAGTAGTACCCCACAGGGGGCGCGTGAGACCCAGTACTTC. The rearrangement uses TRBV19 and TRBJ2-5, with TRBD1 matching 9 bases. The CDR3 sequence is 15 residues long. V was pared by 4 bases and J by 5 bases, with 8 bases of the junction left unmatched. In germline, CDR1 is LNHDA, CDR2 SQIVND (reference sequence).

The chain couples TRBV28 to TRBJ1-1; D ambiguous. Deletions cut 5 bases from V and 5 bases from J, with 18 bases between. The germline V gene encodes CDR1 MDHEN and CDR2 SYDVKM. The CDR3 extends over 15 amino acids. CDR3 loop: CASSTRTFSVTEAFF. The CDR3 DNA sequence: TGTGCCAGCAGTACAAGGACCTTTTCTGTTACTGAAGCTTTCTTT.

V is TRBV10-1 and J is TRBJ2-1; no clear D gene. Germline V gene sequence: CDR1 WNHNN, CDR2 SYGVQD (reference sequence). The length of the CDR3 is 15 residues. V lost 10 bases and J 7 bases, leaving 23 bases between the germline ends. The CDR3 sequence: CANPFGWRPRNEQFF. Here the CDR3 DNA reads TGCGCCAACCCCTTCGGGTGGCGACCTCGGAATGAGCAGTTCTTC.

The rearrangement links TRBV27 to TRBJ2-3, with a possible D match to TRBD2 (5 bases). The CDR3 has 14 amino acids. Between the trimmed V and J ends, which lost 7 bases and 4 bases, there was a span of 15 bases. Germline V CDR1 and CDR2: MNHEY, SMNVEV (reference sequence). CDR3 nucleotides: TGTGCCAGCACCCCTCCTGGGCGGGCAGATACGCAGTATTTT. Protein: CASTPPGRADTQYF.

This clone was counted a single time. This chain links TRBV11-3 with TRBJ2-2; no firm D call. Trimming cost V 0 bases and J 4 bases, with 6 bases left between them. This CDR3 is built from 14 residues. CDR1 and CDR2 (germline): SGHNT, YENEEA. CDR3 loop: CASSLEGITGELFF. The CDR3 DNA is TGTGCCAGCAGCTTAGAGGGAATCACCGGGGAGCTGTTTTTT.

On this clone itself: The identical CDR3 is also encoded by other nucleotide sequences in the sample. The V and J genes are TRBV6-5 and TRBJ2-7; 7 bases align to TRBD1. Germline CDR1 and CDR2: MNHEY and SVGAGI. The CDR3 extends over 13 amino acids. V was clipped by 4 bases and J by 3 bases; unmatched bases: 3. The CDR3 loop reads CASSLRDSYEQYF. Here the CDR3 DNA reads TGTGCCAGCAGTTTACGGGACAGCTACGAGCAGTACTTC.

This clone was recorded only once. The chain links TRBV15 to TRBJ1-4, with D maybe TRBD1 (5 bases). The CDR3 sequence is 13 residues long. Trimming left V 8 bases short and J 7 bases short, with 14 bases between. Germline CDR1 is LNHNV and CDR2 is YYDKDF (reference sequence). The CDR3 coding sequence is TGTGCCACCGCGGGGCACCACCGTGAAAAACTGTTTTTT. Translating it yields CATAGHHREKLFF. Full variable domain (rest looked up from reference TRBV15 and TRBJ1-4): DAMVIQNPRYQVTQFGKPVTLSCSQTLNHNVMYWYQQKSSQAPKLLFHYYDKDFNNEADTPDNFQSRRPNTSFCFLDIRSPGLGDTAMYLCATAGHHREKLFFGSGTQLSVL.

The gene calls are TRBV6-5 and TRBJ2-2; maybe TRBD1 (5 bases). V shed 1 base and J shed 6 bases, with 12 bases lying between them. Germline assignment: CDR1 MNHEY and CDR2 SVGAGI. CDR3 length: 15 amino acids. CDR3 region: CASSYLGLGAGELFF. The CDR3 bases are TGTGCCAGCAGTTACTTAGGGCTAGGGGCCGGGGAGCTGTTTTTT.